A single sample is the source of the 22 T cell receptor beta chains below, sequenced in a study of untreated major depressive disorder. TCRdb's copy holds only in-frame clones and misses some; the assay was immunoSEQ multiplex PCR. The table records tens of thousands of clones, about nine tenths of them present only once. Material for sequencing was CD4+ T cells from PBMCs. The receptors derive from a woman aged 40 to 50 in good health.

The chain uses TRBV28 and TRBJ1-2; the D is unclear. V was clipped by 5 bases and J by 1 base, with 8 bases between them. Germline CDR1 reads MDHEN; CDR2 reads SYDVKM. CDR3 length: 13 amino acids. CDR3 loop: CASSPVHNYGYTF. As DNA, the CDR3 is TGTGCCAGCAGTCCAGTTCATAACTATGGCTACACCTTC.

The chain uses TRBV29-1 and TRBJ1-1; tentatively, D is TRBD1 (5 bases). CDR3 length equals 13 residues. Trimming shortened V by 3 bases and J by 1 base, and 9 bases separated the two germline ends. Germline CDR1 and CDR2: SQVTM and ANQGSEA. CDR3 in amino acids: CSVEGEGNTEAFF. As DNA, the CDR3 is TGCAGCGTTGAGGGGGAGGGGAACACTGAAGCTTTCTTT.

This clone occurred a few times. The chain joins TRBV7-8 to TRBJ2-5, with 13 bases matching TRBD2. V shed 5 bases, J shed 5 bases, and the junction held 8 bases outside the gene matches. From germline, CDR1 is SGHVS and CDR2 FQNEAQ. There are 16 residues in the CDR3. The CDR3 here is CASSPTSGGALETQYF. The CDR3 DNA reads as TGTGCCAGCAGCCCAACTAGCGGGGGGGCCCTGGAGACCCAGTACTTC.

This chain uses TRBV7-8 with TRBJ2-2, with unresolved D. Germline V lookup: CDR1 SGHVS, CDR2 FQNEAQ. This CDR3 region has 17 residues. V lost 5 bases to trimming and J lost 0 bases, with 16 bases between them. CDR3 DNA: TGTGCCAGCAGCGGAGCCTACTTGGAAACGAACACCGGGGAGCTGTTTTTT. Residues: CASSGAYLETNTGELFF.

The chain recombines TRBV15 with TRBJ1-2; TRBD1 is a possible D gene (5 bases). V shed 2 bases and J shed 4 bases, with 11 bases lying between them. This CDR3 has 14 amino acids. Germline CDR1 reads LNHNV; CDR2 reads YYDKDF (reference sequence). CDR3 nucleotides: TGTGCCACCAGCAGACGGACGGACACCTATGGCTACACCTTC. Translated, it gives CATSRRTDTYGYTF.

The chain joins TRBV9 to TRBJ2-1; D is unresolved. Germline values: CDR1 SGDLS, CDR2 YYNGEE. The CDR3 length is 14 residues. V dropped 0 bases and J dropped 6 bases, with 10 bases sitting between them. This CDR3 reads CASSVGPAGNEQFF. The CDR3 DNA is TGTGCCAGCAGCGTAGGTCCGGCCGGCAATGAGCAGTTCTTC.

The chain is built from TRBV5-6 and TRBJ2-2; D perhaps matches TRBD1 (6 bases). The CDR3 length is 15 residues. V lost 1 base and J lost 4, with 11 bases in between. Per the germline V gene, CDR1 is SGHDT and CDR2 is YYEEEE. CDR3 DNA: TGTGCCAGCAGCTTGTCAGGGGCCGGCACCGGGGAGCTGTTTTTT. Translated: CASSLSGAGTGELFF.

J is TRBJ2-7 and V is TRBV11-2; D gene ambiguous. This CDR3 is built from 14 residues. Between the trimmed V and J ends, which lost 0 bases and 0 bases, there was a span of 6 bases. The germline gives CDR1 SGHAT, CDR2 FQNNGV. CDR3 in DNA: TGTGCCAGCAGCTTAGAAGCCAGCTCCTACGAGCAGTACTTC. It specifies CASSLEASSYEQYF. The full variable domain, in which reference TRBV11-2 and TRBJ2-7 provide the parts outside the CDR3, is EAGVAQSPRYKIIEKRQSVAFWCNPISGHATLYWYQQILGQGPKLLIQFQNNGVVDDSQLPKDRFSAERLKGVDSTLKIQPAKLEDSAVYLCASSLEASSYEQYFGPGTRLTVT.

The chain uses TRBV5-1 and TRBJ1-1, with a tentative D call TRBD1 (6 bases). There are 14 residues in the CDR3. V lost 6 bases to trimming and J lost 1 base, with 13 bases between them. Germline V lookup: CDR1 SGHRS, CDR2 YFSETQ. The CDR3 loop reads CASTVTGSNTEAFF. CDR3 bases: TGCGCCAGCACCGTTACAGGGTCGAACACTGAAGCTTTCTTT.

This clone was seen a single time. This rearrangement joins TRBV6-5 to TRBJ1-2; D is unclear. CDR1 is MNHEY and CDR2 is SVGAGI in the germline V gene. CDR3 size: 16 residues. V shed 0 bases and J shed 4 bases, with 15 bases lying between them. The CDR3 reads CASSYSLRLNGYGYTF. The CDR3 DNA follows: TGTGCCAGCAGTTACTCTTTGCGGCTGAACGGCTATGGCTACACCTTC.

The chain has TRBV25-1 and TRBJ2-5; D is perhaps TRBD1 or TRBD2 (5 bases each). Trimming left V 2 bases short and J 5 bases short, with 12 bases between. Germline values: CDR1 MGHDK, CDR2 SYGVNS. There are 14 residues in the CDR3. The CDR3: CASSESQGRETQYF. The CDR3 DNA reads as TGTGCCAGCAGTGAAAGCCAGGGACGGGAGACCCAGTACTTC.

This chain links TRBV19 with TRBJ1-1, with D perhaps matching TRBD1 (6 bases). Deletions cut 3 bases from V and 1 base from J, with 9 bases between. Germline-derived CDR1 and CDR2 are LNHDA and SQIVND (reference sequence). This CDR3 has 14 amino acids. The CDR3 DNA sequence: TGTGCCAGTAGTATCCACAGGGAGAACACTGAAGCTTTCTTT. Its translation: CASSIHRENTEAFF.

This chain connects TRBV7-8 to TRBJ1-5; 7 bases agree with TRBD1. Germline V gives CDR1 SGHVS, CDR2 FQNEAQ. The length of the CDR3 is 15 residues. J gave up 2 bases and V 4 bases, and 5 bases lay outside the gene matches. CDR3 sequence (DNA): TGTGCCAGCAGCTCTCAGGGGGTTGGCAATCAGCCCCAGCATTTT. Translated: CASSSQGVGNQPQHF.

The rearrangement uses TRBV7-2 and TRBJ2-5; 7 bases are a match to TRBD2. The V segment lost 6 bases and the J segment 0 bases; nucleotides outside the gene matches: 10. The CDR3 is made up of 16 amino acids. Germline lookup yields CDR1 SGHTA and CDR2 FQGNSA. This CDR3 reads CASSKWPGGYQETQYF. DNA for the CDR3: TGTGCCAGCAGTAAATGGCCGGGAGGCTACCAAGAGACCCAGTACTTC. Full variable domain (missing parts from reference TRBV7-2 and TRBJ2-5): GAGVSQSPSNKVTEKGKDVELRCDPISGHTALYWYRQSLGQGLEFLIYFQGNSAPDKSGLPSDRFSAERTGGSVSTLTIQRTQQEDSAVYLCASSKWPGGYQETQYFGPGTRLLVL.

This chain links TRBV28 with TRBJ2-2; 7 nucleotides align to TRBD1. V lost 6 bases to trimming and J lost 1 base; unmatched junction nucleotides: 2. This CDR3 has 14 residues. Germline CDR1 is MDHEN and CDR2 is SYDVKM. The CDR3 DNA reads TGTGCCAGCAGATGGACAGGGAACACCGGGGAGCTGTTTTTT. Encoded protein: CASRWTGNTGELFF.

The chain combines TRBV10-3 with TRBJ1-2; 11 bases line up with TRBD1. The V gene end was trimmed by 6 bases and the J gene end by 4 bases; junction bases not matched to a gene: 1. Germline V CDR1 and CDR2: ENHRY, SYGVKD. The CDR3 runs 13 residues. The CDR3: CAIRGQGVYGYTF. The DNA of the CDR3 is TGTGCCATCAGGGGACAGGGGGTCTATGGCTACACCTTC.

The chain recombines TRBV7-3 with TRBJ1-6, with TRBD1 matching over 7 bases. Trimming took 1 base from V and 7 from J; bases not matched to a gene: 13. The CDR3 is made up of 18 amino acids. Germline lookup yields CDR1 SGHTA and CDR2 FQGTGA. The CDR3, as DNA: TGTGCCAGCAGCTTAAAAGTCCCAGGGGGAACTAAAAATTCACCCCTCCACTTT. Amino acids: CASSLKVPGGTKNSPLHF.

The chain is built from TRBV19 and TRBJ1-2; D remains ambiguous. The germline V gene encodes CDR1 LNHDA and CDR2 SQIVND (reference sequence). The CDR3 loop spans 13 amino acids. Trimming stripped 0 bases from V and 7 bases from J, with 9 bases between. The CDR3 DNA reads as TGTGCCAGTAGTATAGATGGGTTCGCTGGCTACACCTTC. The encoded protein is CASSIDGFAGYTF. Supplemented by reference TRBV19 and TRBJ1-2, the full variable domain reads DGGITQSPKYLFRKEGQNVTLSCEQNLNHDAMYWYRQDPGQGLRLIYYSQIVNDFQKGDIAEGYSVSREKKESFPLTVTSAQKNPTAFYLCASSIDGFAGYTFGSGTRLTVV.

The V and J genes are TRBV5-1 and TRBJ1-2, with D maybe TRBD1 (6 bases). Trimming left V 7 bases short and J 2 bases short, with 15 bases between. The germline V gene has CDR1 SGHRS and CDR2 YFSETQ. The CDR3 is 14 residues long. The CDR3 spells CASAYRVANYGYTF. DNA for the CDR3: TGCGCCAGCGCCTACAGGGTTGCGAACTATGGCTACACCTTC.

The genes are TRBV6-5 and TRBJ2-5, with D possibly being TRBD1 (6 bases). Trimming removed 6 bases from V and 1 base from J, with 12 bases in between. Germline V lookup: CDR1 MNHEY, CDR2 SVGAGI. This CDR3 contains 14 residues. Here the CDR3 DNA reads TGTGCCAGCAGGAAGCGACAGGCCCAAGAGACCCAGTACTTC. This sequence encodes CASRKRQAQETQYF.

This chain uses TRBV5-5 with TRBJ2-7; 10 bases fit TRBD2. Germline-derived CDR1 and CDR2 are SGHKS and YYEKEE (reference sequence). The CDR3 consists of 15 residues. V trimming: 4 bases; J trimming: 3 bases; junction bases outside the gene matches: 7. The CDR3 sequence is CASSKGLAISYEQYV. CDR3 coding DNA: TGTGCCAGCAGCAAGGGACTAGCGATCAGCTACGAGCAGTACGTC.

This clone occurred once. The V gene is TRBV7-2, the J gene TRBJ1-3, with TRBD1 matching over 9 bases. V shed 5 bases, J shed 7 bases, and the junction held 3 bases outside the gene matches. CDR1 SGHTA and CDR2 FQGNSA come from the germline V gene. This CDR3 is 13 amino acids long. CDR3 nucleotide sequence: TGTGCCAGCAGCAAAGGACAGGGGAACACCATATATTTT. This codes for CASSKGQGNTIYF.